This T cell receptor beta chain originates from a study of blood T cell repertoires in COVID-19. Germline V gene data show CDR1 as SGHRS and CDR2 as YFSETQ. The CDR3 loop spans 15 amino acids. V shed 0 bases and J 3 bases; nucleotides not matched to a gene: 5. Clones were sequenced by immunoSEQ multiplex PCR, and TCRdb holds only the in-frame ones, with some missing. The profile shows about 260,000 clones, 88% of them singletons. Patients in Seattle were enrolled during active infection, then followed longitudinally. The V and J genes are TRBV5-1 and TRBJ2-5, with 7 bases that match TRBD2. This receptor was identified in a woman in her seventies with COVID-19, enrolled during active disease. Sequencing used peripheral blood. CDR3: CASSLDGLVEETQYF. CDR3 bases: TGCGCCAGCAGCTTGGACGGACTAGTTGAAGAGACCCAGTACTTC.